The next 31 T cell receptor beta chains were all read from a single sample in a study of T cell repertoires in cytomegalovirus infection. These receptors have no known antigen. In TCRdb, the reads were re-called with MiXCR into one record per CDR3 protein. The data show about 770,000 distinct CDR3 sequences, 25% to 35% seen once. The sequences come from cultured CD8+ T cells from PBMCs, collected from culture after CMV antigen stimulation. All receptors come from a human donor in good health (CMV status not recorded). Some clones in this sample may be carry-over from other donors' samples.

The V gene is TRBV6-2 or TRBV6-3, the J gene TRBJ2-4; D unclear. V lost 5 bases to trimming and J lost 0 bases, with 11 bases between them. CDR3 length: 15 residues. Germline-derived CDR1 and CDR2 are MNHEY and SVGEGT. The CDR3 reads CASSRSQLAKNIQYF. CDR3 in DNA: TGTGCCAGCAGTAGGTCACAGCTAGCCAAAAACATTCAGTACTTC.

This clonotype has only a few counts. This chain uses TRBV20-1 with TRBJ2-1; D is ambiguous. Trimming shortened V by 6 bases and J by 5 bases, and 20 bases separated the two germline ends. The CDR3 extends over 15 amino acids. In germline, CDR1 is DFQATT, CDR2 SNEGSKA (reference sequence). The CDR3 coding sequence is TGCAGTGCCACAAACTCCGGGCCGAAACACAATGAGCAGTTCTTC. This encodes CSATNSGPKHNEQFF.

This clonotype has a handful of counts. The chain recombines TRBV5-4 with TRBJ1-2; D is ambiguous. CDR1 is SGHNT and CDR2 is YYREEE in the germline V gene (reference sequence). The CDR3 is made up of 20 amino acids. Trimming left V 2 bases short and J 2 bases short, with 28 bases between. The CDR3 region has the DNA TGTGCCAGCAGCTTACTGGTACTCGGAATCAGCCGCGGGTCAAACTATGGCTACACCTTC. Its translation: CASSLLVLGISRGSNYGYTF.

The V and J genes are TRBV7-6 and TRBJ2-3; 11 nucleotides align to TRBD2. Trimming removed 4 bases from V and 4 bases from J; junction bases left unmatched: 4. The CDR3 runs 15 residues. CDR1 and CDR2 (germline): SGHVS, FNYEAQ. CDR3 bases: TGTGCCAGCAGCTCCCCTAGCGGGGGGCCAGATACGCAGTATTTT. Translating gives CASSSPSGGPDTQYF.

The chain is built from TRBV20-1 and TRBJ1-1; no reliable D call. The V gene's germline CDR1 is DFQATT and CDR2 SNEGSKA (reference sequence). The length of the CDR3 is 15 residues. V lost 0 bases and J 3 bases, leaving 14 bases between the germline ends. The CDR3 region has the DNA TGCAGTGCTAGAGAGGGGATGGTAAAATACACTGAAGCTTTCTTT. This gives the protein CSAREGMVKYTEAFF.

In its sample, this clonotype was seen many times. This rearrangement joins TRBV6-5 to TRBJ1-5; D is perhaps TRBD1 (6 bases). Looked up from germline, CDR1 is MNHEY and CDR2 is SVGAGI. The V and J ends lost 0 bases and 4 bases respectively, with 7 bases between them. The CDR3 contains 14 residues. The chain's CDR3 is CASSYSTGNQPQHF. DNA of the CDR3: TGTGCCAGCAGTTACTCGACAGGTAATCAGCCCCAGCATTTT.

Many counts were recorded for this clonotype. V and J are TRBV7-6 and TRBJ1-1; the match to TRBD1 covers 9 bases. Germline V gene lookup returns CDR1 SGHVS and CDR2 FNYEAQ. The trim removed 5 bases at V and 3 bases at J, leaving 4 bases unmatched. The CDR3 is 14 residues long. Written as DNA, the CDR3 is TGTGCCAGCAGCGCCGGGGACAGGGACACTGAAGCTTTCTTT. Its translation is CASSAGDRDTEAFF.

This clonotype was detected a few times. CDR3 sequence: CASLDSSLTSGNTIYF. Written as DNA, the CDR3 is TGTGCCAGCCTGGACAGCAGCCTTACCTCTGGAAACACCATATATTTT. The rearrangement joins TRBV19 to TRBJ1-3; tentative D call: TRBD1 (6 bases). V lost 9 bases to trimming and J lost 0 bases, with 18 bases between them. Germline CDR1 LNHDA, CDR2 SQIVND (reference sequence). CDR3 length equals 16 residues.

This clonotype was seen only a few times. The rearrangement uses TRBV27 and TRBJ2-3; no clear D gene. The V end lost 3 bases, the J end lost 0 bases, and 7 bases lay between the germline ends. Germline CDR1 reads MNHEY; CDR2 reads SMNVEV (reference sequence). The CDR3 length is 14 residues. As DNA, the CDR3 is TGTGCCAGCAGTTTCGATGCTAGCACAGATACGCAGTATTTT. This gives the protein CASSFDASTDTQYF.

This clonotype came up many times. The rearrangement joins TRBV27 to TRBJ2-1; D is possibly TRBD1 (5 bases). CDR3 length equals 15 residues. V gave up 6 bases and J gave up 0 bases, with 12 bases separating them. The germline V gene encodes CDR1 MNHEY and CDR2 SMNVEV (reference sequence). In DNA form, the CDR3 reads TGTGCCAGCAGCTTAGGGGCAAGCTCCTACAATGAGCAGTTCTTC. Translating gives CASSLGASSYNEQFF.

This clonotype was found a few times. The V and J genes are TRBV6-5 and TRBJ2-7; D gene unclear. CDR1 is MNHEY and CDR2 is SVGAGI in the germline V gene. The V and J ends lost 0 bases and 3 bases respectively, with 6 bases between them. The CDR3 runs 13 residues. The DNA for the CDR3 is TGTGCCAGCAGTTACTCCAGAGTCTACGAGCAGTACTTC. This sequence encodes CASSYSRVYEQYF.

This clonotype has ten or more counts. V gene TRBV12-3 or TRBV12-4 combines with J gene TRBJ2-4, with TRBD2 matching 9 bases. This CDR3 is built from 14 residues. J lost 5 bases, V lost 7 bases, and 6 bases had no gene match. CDR3 loop: CASTKLAGENIQYF. CDR3 DNA: TGTGCCAGCACCAAGTTAGCGGGGGAAAACATTCAGTACTTC.

This clonotype was seen many times. The chain joins TRBV12-3 or TRBV12-4 to TRBJ2-2; D unresolved. Trimming left V 6 bases short and J 7 bases short, with 6 bases between. The CDR3 loop spans 11 amino acids. Written as DNA, the CDR3 is TGTGCCAGCAGCGGTGTCGGGGAGCTGTTTTTT. Amino acids: CASSGVGELFF.

This clonotype has just a few counts. The chain joins TRBV7-6 to TRBJ2-3, with 9 bases identical to TRBD2. The V gene end was trimmed by 4 bases and the J gene end by 0 bases; junction bases not matched to a gene: 11. The germline V gene has CDR1 SGHVS and CDR2 FNYEAQ. The CDR3 spans 18 residues. The CDR3 here is CASSSLAGTLFSTDTQYF. The CDR3 nucleotides read TGTGCCAGCAGCTCCCTAGCGGGAACACTCTTTAGCACAGATACGCAGTATTTT.

This clonotype showed up just a few times. The chain combines TRBV9 with TRBJ1-3, with 7 bases identical to TRBD1. Trimming took 4 bases from V and 0 from J; bases not matched to a gene: 4. The CDR3 is 15 amino acids. Looked up from germline, CDR1 is SGDLS and CDR2 is YYNGEE. DNA for the CDR3: TGTGCCAGCAGCCCTTGGGACAGCTCTGGAAACACCATATATTTT. Translating it yields CASSPWDSSGNTIYF.

The chain is built from TRBV14 and TRBJ1-1; D unclear. There are 13 residues in the CDR3. Between the trimmed V and J ends, which lost 1 base and 7 bases, there was a span of 10 bases. The germline V gene has CDR1 SGHDN and CDR2 FVKESK. The CDR3 spells CASSQAAPLEAFF. CDR3 DNA sequence: TGTGCCAGCAGCCAAGCGGCTCCGCTTGAAGCTTTCTTT.

This clonotype was counted a few times. The V and J genes are TRBV7-3 and TRBJ2-3; 12 nucleotides align to TRBD2. From germline, CDR1 is SGHTA and CDR2 FQGTGA. This CDR3 is built from 16 residues. With 6 bases clipped from V and 5 bases from J, the junction kept 9 bases outside the gene matches. CDR3 coding DNA: TGTGCCAGCAGATCTAGCGGGGGGGCCTCGGGAGATACGCAGTATTTT. It is translated as CASRSSGGASGDTQYF.

V usage is TRBV27 and J usage is TRBJ1-1; D unresolved. Deletions cut 8 bases from V and 10 bases from J, with 14 bases between. Germline CDR1 is MNHEY and CDR2 is SMNVEV (reference sequence). The CDR3 extends over 11 amino acids. The CDR3 reads CASHTAGGAFF. CDR3 DNA: TGTGCCAGCCACACAGCCGGTGGAGCTTTCTTT.

This chain uses TRBV5-1 with TRBJ2-4; 10 nucleotides align to TRBD2. Germline trimming cut 4 bases from V and 1 base from J; bases unmatched to any gene: 5. CDR1 SGHRS and CDR2 YFSETQ come from the germline V gene. The CDR3 spans 16 residues. This CDR3 is CASSLSGGAAKNIQYF. As DNA, the CDR3 is TGCGCCAGCAGCCTGAGCGGGGGGGCCGCCAAAAACATTCAGTACTTC.

The sample holds a few counts of this clonotype. The gene calls are TRBV6-5 and TRBJ2-7; 13 bases fit TRBD2. V was clipped by 6 bases and J by 5 bases; unmatched bases: 7. Germline-derived CDR1 and CDR2 are MNHEY and SVGAGI. The CDR3 runs to 15 residues. Here the CDR3 DNA reads TGTGCCAGCAGAACTTCGGGACTAGCGGGGCACGAGCAGTACTTC. Translation: CASRTSGLAGHEQYF.

The sample holds a few counts of this clonotype. The V and J genes are TRBV12-3 or TRBV12-4 and TRBJ2-1; D ambiguous. CDR3 length: 13 residues. V was clipped by 1 base and J by 8 bases, with 9 bases between them. The CDR3 here is CASSLVIRDEQFF. The CDR3 nucleotides are TGTGCCAGCAGTTTAGTCATTCGGGATGAGCAGTTCTTC.

This chain uses TRBV19 with TRBJ2-1; the match to TRBD1 covers 8 bases. Trimming removed 10 bases from V and 4 bases from J; junction bases left unmatched: 9. The CDR3 runs to 14 residues. From germline, CDR1 is LNHDA and CDR2 SQIVND (reference sequence). CDR3 DNA sequence: TGTGCCACCTCCCCAGGGGGCGCGTACAATGAGCAGTTCTTC. Its translation is CATSPGGAYNEQFF.

The sample holds one count of this clonotype. The CDR3 nucleotides are TGCAGTGCTAGAGATCGGTCCCACCCAAAGCAGTATAGCAATCAGCCCCAGCATTTT. Amino acid sequence: CSARDRSHPKQYSNQPQHF. J is TRBJ1-5 and V is TRBV20-1; D gene ambiguous. The V end lost 0 bases, the J end lost 0 bases, and 21 bases lay between the germline ends. CDR1 DFQATT and CDR2 SNEGSKA come from the germline V gene (reference sequence). The CDR3 has 19 amino acids.

This clonotype was seen repeatedly, ten times or more. The CDR3 here is CASSLVIGGTTDTQYF. In nucleotides, the CDR3 is TGTGCCAGCAGCTTAGTAATCGGGGGGACCACAGATACGCAGTATTTT. The gene calls are TRBV7-2 and TRBJ2-3; 7 bases match TRBD2. The junction had 6 bases not matched to a gene; V was cut back by 1 base and J by 2 bases. The CDR3 has 16 amino acids. In germline, CDR1 is SGHTA, CDR2 FQGNSA.

V and J are TRBV19 and TRBJ1-1; 8 bases are shared with TRBD1. Germline values: CDR1 LNHDA, CDR2 SQIVND (reference sequence). Trimming took 3 bases from V and 3 from J; bases not matched to a gene: 6. This CDR3 comprises 15 residues. The CDR3 spells CASSIWGQADTEAFF. The CDR3 coding sequence is TGTGCCAGTAGTATCTGGGGACAGGCGGACACTGAAGCTTTCTTT.

This sequence joins TRBV6-5 and TRBJ1-2; no definite D call. V was shortened by 0 bases and J by 8 bases, with 16 bases between the two germline ends. In germline, CDR1 is MNHEY, CDR2 SVGAGI. This CDR3 comprises 15 residues. CDR3 nucleotide sequence: TGTGCCAGCAGTTACTCAGAGGCCCGGCCCCAGGGCTACACCTTC. As protein: CASSYSEARPQGYTF.

The sample holds a few counts of this clonotype. The J gene is TRBJ2-2, the V gene TRBV7-6; 10 bases are shared with TRBD2. There are 16 residues in the CDR3. V lost 5 bases, J lost 7 bases, and 10 bases stayed unmatched. Germline V gene lookup returns CDR1 SGHVS and CDR2 FNYEAQ. This CDR3 is CASSPRELAGLGELFF. CDR3 DNA: TGTGCCAGCAGCCCTCGCGAACTAGCGGGGCTCGGGGAGCTGTTTTTT.

The rearrangement uses TRBV6-5 and TRBJ2-1; TRBD2 aligns across 8 bases. CDR1 and CDR2 (germline): MNHEY, SVGAGI. The CDR3 is 14 amino acids. The J segment lost 8 bases and the V segment lost 8 bases, leaving 11 bases of the junction unmatched. CDR3 in amino acids: CASVERGGPHEQFF. CDR3 nucleotide sequence: TGTGCCAGCGTGGAACGGGGGGGCCCCCATGAGCAGTTCTTC.

The chain combines TRBV12-3 or TRBV12-4 with TRBJ2-3, with D unresolved. The CDR3 totals 14 residues. V was clipped by 3 bases and J by 2 bases, with 9 bases between them. The CDR3 loop reads CASSFQATTDTQYF. For the CDR3, the DNA is TGTGCCAGCAGTTTTCAGGCCACCACAGATACGCAGTATTTT.

The chain links TRBV11-3 to TRBJ1-2, with D maybe TRBD1 (6 bases). Looked up from germline, CDR1 is SGHNT and CDR2 is YENEEA. Between the trimmed V and J ends, which lost 10 bases and 8 bases, there was a span of 17 bases. CDR3 length: 12 residues. The CDR3 is CANGTREDGYTF. The CDR3 DNA reads TGTGCCAACGGGACAAGAGAAGACGGCTACACCTTC.

This clonotype was picked up a small number of times. V is TRBV27 and J is TRBJ1-4, with unresolved D. CDR1 MNHEY and CDR2 SMNVEV come from the germline V gene (reference sequence). The CDR3 is made up of 14 amino acids. V was cut by 5 bases and J by 6 bases, with 13 bases left in between. The CDR3: CASSQDWRDEKLFF. DNA for the CDR3: TGTGCCAGCAGTCAGGACTGGAGGGATGAAAAACTGTTTTTT.